This T cell receptor beta chain originates from a study of early T cells in non-severe SARS-CoV-2 infection. Study at large: Sequencing used unsorted whole-blood bulk RNA, so chains lack pairing.

Individually, cDNA molecules had unique molecular identifiers attached to them. MiXCR was run by TCRdb on the 5' RACE reads, yielding one entry per CDR3 protein. The data show over 60,000 distinct CDR3 sequences, about 9.4% seen once. Notes on the study in general: Private and CD4 specificities were missed by VDJdb matching, which favored anti-spike CD8 responses.

The CDR3 is made up of 15 amino acids. V lost 4 bases and J lost 7, with 17 bases in between. Germline loops: CDR1 SGDLS, CDR2 YYNGEE. This clonotype has more than one count but fewer than ten. Its antigen remains unknown. The sequencing here drew on whole blood, taken at baseline. The source is an adult who was a healthcare worker with PCR-confirmed SARS-CoV-2 infection or an uninfected control (not recorded which). J is TRBJ2-2 and V is TRBV9; D is perhaps TRBD2 (5 bases). In nucleotides, the CDR3 is TGTGCCAGCAGCCCCCGGAGGTCGGATCACGGGGAGCTGTTTTTT. Translation: CASSPRRSDHGELFF.